This TCR beta chain appears in the sequencing data of a study of blood T cell repertoires in COVID-19. Study-level information: In each case, the material was cDNA or gDNA derived from T cells, B-cell-depleted T cells, or PBMCs.

Clinical histories supplied by participants themselves formed the basis of cohort assignment. Among Cohort 3 donors, those recovered had two negative PCRs, clearance, or symptom resolution. V lost 2 bases and J lost 3, with 20 bases in between. This CDR3 is 18 amino acids long. The germline V gene encodes CDR1 ENHRY and CDR2 SYGVKD. Here immunoSEQ multiplex PCR was the method, and the copy in TCRdb shows in-frame clones only, minus some. The sample lists approximately 260,000 clones; 80% to 85% were seen once. The specimen sequenced was PBMCs or T cells enriched from blood (not recorded which). This chain joins TRBV10-3 and TRBJ1-5, with a tentative D call TRBD1 (5 bases). The receptor's source is a man aged 50-59 years who had recovered from COVID-19. The CDR3 bases are TGTGCCATCAGTGAGGGAGACGTCTCAGGGAGGCTCAATCAGCCCCAGCATTTT. Protein sequence: CAISEGDVSGRLNQPQHF.